What follows are 18 T cell receptor beta chains derived from one specimen sequenced in a study of T-cell reconstitution after alpha-beta-depleted transplantation in children. Unique molecular identifiers were built into the TCRbeta library. TCRdb re-called the PCR reads with MiXCR, one entry per CDR3 protein. Here the sample spans over 550,000 distinct CDR3 sequences, 10% to 13% being singletons. The input for sequencing was PBMCs from the stem cell graft donor, taken from the stem cell graft. The origin of the receptors is a human donor who donated a stem cell graft to a child with acute myeloid leukemia.

This clonotype was recorded at least ten times. The chain uses TRBV5-5 and TRBJ1-2; 7 bases align to TRBD1. V dropped 5 bases and J dropped 7; count of bases not matched to a gene: 20. The germline V gene has CDR1 SGHKS and CDR2 YYEKEE (reference sequence). This CDR3 spans 17 amino acids. This chain's CDR3 is CASRPLGPGQSFVGYTF. CDR3 coding DNA: TGTGCCAGCAGACCCCTGGGTCCGGGACAGAGTTTCGTTGGCTACACCTTC.

The chain combines TRBV7-2 with TRBJ2-3, with a weak D call TRBD1 (6 bases). From germline, CDR1 is SGHTA and CDR2 FQGNSA. CDR3 length: 16 residues. The ends were cut back, 5 bases at V and 4 bases at J, with 19 bases in the middle. The CDR3 region has the DNA TGTGCCAGCAGCGGCCTGGACAGACGACCCTCAGATACGCAGTATTTT. Translation gives CASSGLDRRPSDTQYF.

The V and J genes are TRBV11-2 and TRBJ2-3, with 15 positions matching TRBD2. The germline CDR1 and CDR2 sequences are SGHAT and FQNNGV. This CDR3 contains 18 residues. V lost 0 bases to trimming and J lost 0 bases; unmatched junction nucleotides: 1. CDR3 sequence reads: CASSLEGTSGRSTDTQYF. The CDR3 nucleotides read TGTGCCAGCAGCTTAGAAGGGACTAGCGGGAGGAGCACAGATACGCAGTATTTT.

This clonotype has at least ten counts. This sequence joins TRBV24-1 and TRBJ2-1; D is perhaps TRBD1 (8 bases). The V gene lost 3 bases and the J gene lost 4 bases, with 15 bases spanning the gap. CDR1 is KGHDR and CDR2 is SFDVKD in the germline V gene. This CDR3 is built from 16 residues. The CDR3: CATSDRQGREYNEQFF. The CDR3, as DNA: TGTGCCACCAGTGATCGACAGGGGAGGGAGTACAATGAGCAGTTCTTC.

The chain joins TRBV7-2 to TRBJ2-1; the D is unclear. This CDR3 has 14 residues. Looked up from germline, CDR1 is SGHTA and CDR2 is FQGNSA. With 0 bases removed from V and 10 bases from J, the gap between germline ends came to 13 bases. CDR3 in DNA: TGTGCCAGCAGCTTAGCGCGACTCGCTTACGAGCAGTTCTTC. This gives the protein CASSLARLAYEQFF.

This clonotype was observed many times. The CDR3 DNA reads as TGTGCCAGCACCCCCTTCACAGATACGCAGTATTTT. It translates to CASTPFTDTQYF. The V and J genes are TRBV7-9 and TRBJ2-3; D remains unclear. Looked up from germline, CDR1 is SEHNR and CDR2 is FQNEAQ (reference sequence). The CDR3 totals 12 residues. Trimming removed 7 bases at V and 2 bases at J, with 7 bases between.

This chain connects TRBV28 to TRBJ2-7, with 8 bases lining up with TRBD1. Trimming removed 8 bases from V and 2 bases from J; junction bases left unmatched: 8. Germline CDR1 MDHEN, CDR2 SYDVKM. The CDR3 runs 14 residues. Written as DNA, the CDR3 is TGTGCCAGCGTCCCGGGACAGGCCCCCTACGAGCAGTACTTC. It translates to CASVPGQAPYEQYF.

This clonotype was counted a few times. The CDR3 sequence is CASSQSPSSYNEQFF. For the CDR3, the DNA is TGTGCCAGCAGCCAGAGCCCAAGCTCCTACAATGAGCAGTTCTTC. The chain employs TRBV7-2 and TRBJ2-1; the D is unclear. Germline V CDR1 and CDR2: SGHTA, FQGNSA. V shed 5 bases and J shed 0 bases, with 11 bases lying between them. This CDR3 has 15 amino acids.

This clonotype was picked up many times. The genes are TRBV7-2 and TRBJ2-2; no clear D. The germline V gene has CDR1 SGHTA and CDR2 FQGNSA. The CDR3 has 14 amino acids. V lost 2 bases and J 1 base, leaving 5 bases between the germline ends. In DNA form, the CDR3 reads TGTGCCAGCAGCTTAAAAGGGAACACCGGGGAGCTGTTTTTT. This gives the protein CASSLKGNTGELFF.

This clonotype appeared a few times. The chain links TRBV9 to TRBJ1-2; D gene ambiguous. Between the trimmed V and J ends, which lost 0 bases and 4 bases, there was a span of 13 bases. The CDR3 spans 15 residues. The V gene's germline CDR1 is SGDLS and CDR2 YYNGEE. In nucleotides, the CDR3 is TGTGCCAGCAGCGTAGAAGGAGCGGGCTTCTATGGCTACACCTTC. This sequence encodes CASSVEGAGFYGYTF.

V gene TRBV9 combines with J gene TRBJ2-1; 10 bases line up with TRBD2. Per germline, CDR1 SGDLS and CDR2 YYNGEE. The CDR3 contains 16 residues. V shed 4 bases and J 12 bases; nucleotides not matched to a gene: 16. CDR3 amino acids: CASSPREGLADLGQFF. CDR3 DNA sequence: TGTGCCAGCAGCCCAAGAGAAGGACTAGCGGACTTGGGGCAGTTCTTC.

This clonotype was seen more than once but under ten times. The gene calls are TRBV7-9 and TRBJ1-4; no firm D call. Trimming took 3 bases from V and 7 from J, leaving 15 bases between them. Germline V gene sequence: CDR1 SEHNR, CDR2 FQNEAQ (reference sequence). The CDR3 totals 15 residues. The CDR3 sequence: CASSFIAEPGEKLFF. In DNA form, the CDR3 reads TGTGCCAGCAGCTTTATCGCGGAACCCGGTGAAAAACTGTTTTTT.

This clonotype was seen only a few times. The chain couples TRBV29-1 to TRBJ2-3, with 7 bases that match TRBD2. The CDR3 totals 17 residues. Germline V CDR1 and CDR2: SQVTM, ANQGSEA. With 0 bases clipped from V and 0 bases from J, the junction kept 9 bases outside the gene matches. The CDR3 reads CSVEDSLSGFSTDTQYF. The CDR3, as DNA: TGCAGCGTTGAAGACTCCCTTAGCGGGTTTAGCACAGATACGCAGTATTTT.

The chain uses TRBV29-1 and TRBJ2-5, with 7 bases that match TRBD2. V shed 2 bases, J shed 7 bases, and the junction held 13 bases outside the gene matches. Looked up from germline, CDR1 is SQVTM and CDR2 is ANQGSEA. This CDR3 has 15 residues. This CDR3 is CSVESGTIGAATQYF. CDR3 bases: TGCAGCGTTGAAAGCGGGACGATCGGGGCGGCGACCCAGTACTTC.

This clonotype was observed at least ten times. V and J are TRBV10-3 and TRBJ2-5, with D uncertain. Trimming left V 2 bases short and J 5 bases short, with 6 bases between. Per germline, CDR1 ENHRY and CDR2 SYGVKD. The CDR3 contains 12 residues. Here the CDR3 reads CAISEARETQYF. CDR3 nucleotides: TGTGCCATCAGTGAGGCCCGGGAGACCCAGTACTTC.

The chain joins TRBV12-3 or TRBV12-4 to TRBJ1-5; D is ambiguous. The germline V and J ends were trimmed by 6 bases and 3 bases, with 12 bases remaining between them. The CDR3 length is 14 residues. The CDR3 sequence is CASSPDGLNQPQHF. The DNA of the CDR3 is TGTGCCAGCAGCCCCGACGGCCTCAATCAGCCCCAGCATTTT.

The chain employs TRBV27 and TRBJ2-1; no firm D call. This CDR3 contains 13 residues. The germline V gene encodes CDR1 MNHEY and CDR2 SMNVEV (reference sequence). V was shortened by 8 bases and J by 6 bases, with 14 bases between the two germline ends. The CDR3 spells CASAHYSSNEQFF. In DNA, the CDR3 is TGTGCCAGCGCCCACTACTCTAGCAATGAGCAGTTCTTC.

There are a few counts of this clonotype. The chain is built from TRBV29-1 and TRBJ2-1; D perhaps matches TRBD2 (5 bases). The V gene's germline CDR1 is SQVTM and CDR2 ANQGSEA. CDR3 length: 14 residues. V lost 3 bases, J lost 2 bases, and 11 bases lay in between. For the CDR3, the DNA is TGCAGCGTTGAGGGTGGAGGACCCTACAATGAGCAGTTCTTC. Translating it yields CSVEGGGPYNEQFF.